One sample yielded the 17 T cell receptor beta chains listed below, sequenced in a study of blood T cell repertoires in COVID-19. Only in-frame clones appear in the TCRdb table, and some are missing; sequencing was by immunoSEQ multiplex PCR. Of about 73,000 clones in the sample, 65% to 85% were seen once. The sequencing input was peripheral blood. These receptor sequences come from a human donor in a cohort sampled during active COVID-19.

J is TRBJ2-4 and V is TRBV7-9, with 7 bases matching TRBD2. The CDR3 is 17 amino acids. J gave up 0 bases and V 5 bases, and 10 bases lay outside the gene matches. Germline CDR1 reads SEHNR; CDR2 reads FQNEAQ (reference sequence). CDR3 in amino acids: CASSPPGGLLAKNIQYF. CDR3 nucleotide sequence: TGTGCCAGCAGCCCCCCGGGGGGACTACTAGCCAAAAACATTCAGTACTTC.

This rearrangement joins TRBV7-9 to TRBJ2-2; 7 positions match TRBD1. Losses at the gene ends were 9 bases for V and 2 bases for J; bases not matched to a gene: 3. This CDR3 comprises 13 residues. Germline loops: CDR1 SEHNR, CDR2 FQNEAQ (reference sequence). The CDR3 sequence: CARGTVNTGELFF. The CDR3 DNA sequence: TGTGCCAGGGGGACAGTAAACACCGGGGAGCTGTTTTTT.

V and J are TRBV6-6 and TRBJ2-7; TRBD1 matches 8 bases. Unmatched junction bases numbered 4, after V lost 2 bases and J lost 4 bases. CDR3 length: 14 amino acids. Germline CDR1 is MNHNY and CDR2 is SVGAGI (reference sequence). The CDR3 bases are TGTGCCAGCAGTTACAACCAGGGGGCATACGAGCAGTACTTC. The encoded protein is CASSYNQGAYEQYF.

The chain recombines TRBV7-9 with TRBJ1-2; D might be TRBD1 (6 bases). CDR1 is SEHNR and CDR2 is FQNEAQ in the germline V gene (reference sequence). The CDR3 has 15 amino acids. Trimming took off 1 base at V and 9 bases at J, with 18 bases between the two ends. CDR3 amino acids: CASSLVSGTSVRYTF. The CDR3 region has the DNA TGTGCCAGCAGCTTAGTATCTGGGACATCGGTTCGCTACACCTTC.

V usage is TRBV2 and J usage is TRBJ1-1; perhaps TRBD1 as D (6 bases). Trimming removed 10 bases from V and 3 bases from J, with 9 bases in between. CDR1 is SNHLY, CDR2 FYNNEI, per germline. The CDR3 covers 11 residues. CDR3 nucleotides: TGTGCCACCTCAGGGGACACTGAAGCTTTCTTT. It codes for CATSGDTEAFF.

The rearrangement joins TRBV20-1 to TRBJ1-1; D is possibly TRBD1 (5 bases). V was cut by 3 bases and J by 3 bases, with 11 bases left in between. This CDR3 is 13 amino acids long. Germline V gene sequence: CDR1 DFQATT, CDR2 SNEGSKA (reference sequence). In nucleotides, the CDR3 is TGCAGTGCTAGTATCCGGGGGGACACTGAAGCTTTCTTT. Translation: CSASIRGDTEAFF.

The DNA of the CDR3 is TGTGCCAGTAGTATGGGCAGGGCCGAGACCCAGTACTTC. Protein sequence: CASSMGRAETQYF. V usage is TRBV19 and J usage is TRBJ2-5, with a weak D call TRBD1 (5 bases). CDR3 length: 13 residues. V dropped 3 bases and J dropped 5 bases, with 10 bases sitting between them. CDR1 LNHDA and CDR2 SQIVND come from the germline V gene (reference sequence).

In DNA form, the CDR3 reads TGTGCCAGCAGCAGGCTTAACACTGAAGCTTTCTTT. As protein: CASSRLNTEAFF. The chain employs TRBV6-6 and TRBJ1-1, with D unclear. This CDR3 spans 12 amino acids. Trimming removed 6 bases at V and 2 bases at J, with 7 bases between. CDR1 is MNHNY, CDR2 SVGAGI, per germline (reference sequence).

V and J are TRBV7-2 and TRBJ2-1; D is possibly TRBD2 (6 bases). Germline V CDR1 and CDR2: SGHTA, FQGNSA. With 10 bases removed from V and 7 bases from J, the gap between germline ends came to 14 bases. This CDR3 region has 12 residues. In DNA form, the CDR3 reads TGTGCCACCGGGGGTATTCGGAATGAGCAGTTCTTC. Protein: CATGGIRNEQFF.

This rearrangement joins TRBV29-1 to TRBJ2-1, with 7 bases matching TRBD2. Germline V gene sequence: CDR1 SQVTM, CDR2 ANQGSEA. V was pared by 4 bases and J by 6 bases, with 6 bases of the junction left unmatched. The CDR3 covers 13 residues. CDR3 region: CSVVIGGFNEQFF. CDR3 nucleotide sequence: TGCAGCGTTGTGATCGGGGGGTTCAATGAGCAGTTCTTC.

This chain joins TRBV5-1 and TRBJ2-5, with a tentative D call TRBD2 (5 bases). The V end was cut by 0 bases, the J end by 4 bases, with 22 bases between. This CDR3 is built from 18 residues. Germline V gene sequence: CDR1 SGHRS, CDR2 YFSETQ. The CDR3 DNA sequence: TGCGCCAGCAGCTTGGCCAGACCAGGATCAGCGGAAGGAGAGACCCAGTACTTC. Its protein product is CASSLARPGSAEGETQYF.

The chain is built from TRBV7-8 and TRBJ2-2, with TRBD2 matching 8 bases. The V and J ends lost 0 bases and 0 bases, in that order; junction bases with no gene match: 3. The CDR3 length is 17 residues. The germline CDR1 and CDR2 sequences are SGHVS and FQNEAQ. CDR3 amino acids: CASSLARGAANTGELFF. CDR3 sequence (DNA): TGTGCCAGCAGCTTAGCGCGGGGGGCAGCGAACACCGGGGAGCTGTTTTTT.

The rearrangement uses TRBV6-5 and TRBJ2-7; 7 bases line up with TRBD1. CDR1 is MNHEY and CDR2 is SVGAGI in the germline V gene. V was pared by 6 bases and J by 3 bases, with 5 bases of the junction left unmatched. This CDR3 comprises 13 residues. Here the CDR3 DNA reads TGTGCCAGCAGCCCCGACAGGGACTACGAGCAGTACTTC. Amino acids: CASSPDRDYEQYF.

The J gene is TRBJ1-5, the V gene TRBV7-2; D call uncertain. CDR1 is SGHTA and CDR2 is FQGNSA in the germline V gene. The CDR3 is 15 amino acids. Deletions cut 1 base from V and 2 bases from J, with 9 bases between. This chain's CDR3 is CASSLVAARNQPQHF. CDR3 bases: TGTGCCAGCAGCTTAGTTGCAGCGCGCAATCAGCCCCAGCATTTT.

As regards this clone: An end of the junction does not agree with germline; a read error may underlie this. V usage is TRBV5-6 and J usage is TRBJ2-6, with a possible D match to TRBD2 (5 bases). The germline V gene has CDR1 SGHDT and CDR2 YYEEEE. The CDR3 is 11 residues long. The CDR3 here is CASSLEGLLSF. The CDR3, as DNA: TGTGCCAGCAGCTTGGAAGGACTTCTTAGTTTC.

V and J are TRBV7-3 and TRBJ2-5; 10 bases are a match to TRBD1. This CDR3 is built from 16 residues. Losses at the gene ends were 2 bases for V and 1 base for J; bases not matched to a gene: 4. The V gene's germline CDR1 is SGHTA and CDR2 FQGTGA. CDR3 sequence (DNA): TGTGCCAGCAGCTTATTTGGACAGGGGGTCCAAGAGACCCAGTACTTC. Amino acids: CASSLFGQGVQETQYF. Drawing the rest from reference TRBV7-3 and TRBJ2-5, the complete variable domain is GAGVSQTPSNKVTEKGKYVELRCDPISGHTALYWYRQSLGQGPEFLIYFQGTGAADDSGLPNDRFFAVRPEGSVSTLKIQRTERGDSAVYLCASSLFGQGVQETQYFGPGTRLLVL.

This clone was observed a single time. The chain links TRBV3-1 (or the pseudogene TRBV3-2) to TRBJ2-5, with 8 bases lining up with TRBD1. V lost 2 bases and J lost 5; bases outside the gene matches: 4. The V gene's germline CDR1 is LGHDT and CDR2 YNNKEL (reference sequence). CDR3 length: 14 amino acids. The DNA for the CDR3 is TGTGCCAGCAGCCAATTAACAGGGGGGGAGACCCAGTACTTC. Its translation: CASSQLTGGETQYF.